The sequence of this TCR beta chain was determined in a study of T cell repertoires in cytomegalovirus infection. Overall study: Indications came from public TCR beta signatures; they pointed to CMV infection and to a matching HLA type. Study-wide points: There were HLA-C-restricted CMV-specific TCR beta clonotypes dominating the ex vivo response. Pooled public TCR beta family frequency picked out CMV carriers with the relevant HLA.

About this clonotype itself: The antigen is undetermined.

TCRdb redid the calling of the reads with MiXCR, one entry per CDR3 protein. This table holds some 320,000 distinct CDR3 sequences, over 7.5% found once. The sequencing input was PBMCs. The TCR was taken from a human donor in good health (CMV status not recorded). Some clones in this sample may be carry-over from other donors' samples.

This chain's CDR3 is CASSVSNRGNEQFF. The CDR3 DNA reads TGTGCCAGTAGTGTCTCCAACAGGGGGAATGAGCAGTTCTTC. The genes are TRBV19 and TRBJ2-1; 8 bases map to TRBD1. The CDR3 sequence is 14 residues long. Looked up from germline, CDR1 is LNHDA and CDR2 is SQIVND (reference sequence). Trimming took 5 bases from V and 7 from J; bases not matched to a gene: 7.